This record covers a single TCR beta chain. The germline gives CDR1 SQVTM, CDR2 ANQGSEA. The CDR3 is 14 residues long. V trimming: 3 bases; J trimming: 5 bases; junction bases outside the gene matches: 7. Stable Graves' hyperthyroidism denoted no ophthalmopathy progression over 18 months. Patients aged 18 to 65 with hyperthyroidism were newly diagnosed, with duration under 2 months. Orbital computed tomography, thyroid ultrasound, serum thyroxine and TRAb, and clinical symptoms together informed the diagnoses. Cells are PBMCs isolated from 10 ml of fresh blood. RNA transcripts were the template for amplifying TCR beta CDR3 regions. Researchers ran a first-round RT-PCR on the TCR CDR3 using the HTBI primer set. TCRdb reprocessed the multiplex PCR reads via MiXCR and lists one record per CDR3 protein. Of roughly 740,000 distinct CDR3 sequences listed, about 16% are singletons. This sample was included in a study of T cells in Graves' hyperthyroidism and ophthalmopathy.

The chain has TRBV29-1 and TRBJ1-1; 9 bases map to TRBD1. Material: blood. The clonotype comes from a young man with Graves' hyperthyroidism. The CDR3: CSVDRGTGTTEAFF. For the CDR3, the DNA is TGCAGCGTTGATAGGGGGACAGGGACGACTGAAGCTTTCTTT. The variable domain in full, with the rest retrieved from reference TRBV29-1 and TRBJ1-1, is SAVISQKPSRDICQRGTSLTIQCQVDSQVTMMFWYRQQPGQSLTLIATANQGSEATYESGFVIDKFPISRPNLTFSTLTVSNMSPEDSSIYLCSVDRGTGTTEAFFGQGTRLTVV.